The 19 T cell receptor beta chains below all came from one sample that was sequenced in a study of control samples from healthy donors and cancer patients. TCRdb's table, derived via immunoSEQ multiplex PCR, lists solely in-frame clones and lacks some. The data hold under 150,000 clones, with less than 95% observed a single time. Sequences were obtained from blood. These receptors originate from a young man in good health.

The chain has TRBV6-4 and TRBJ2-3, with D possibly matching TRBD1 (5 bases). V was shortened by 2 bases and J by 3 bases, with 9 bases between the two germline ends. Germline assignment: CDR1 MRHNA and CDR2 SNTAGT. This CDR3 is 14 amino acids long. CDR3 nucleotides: TGTGCCAGCAGTGACGGGGCAGGGACAGATACGCAGTATTTT. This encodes CASSDGAGTDTQYF.

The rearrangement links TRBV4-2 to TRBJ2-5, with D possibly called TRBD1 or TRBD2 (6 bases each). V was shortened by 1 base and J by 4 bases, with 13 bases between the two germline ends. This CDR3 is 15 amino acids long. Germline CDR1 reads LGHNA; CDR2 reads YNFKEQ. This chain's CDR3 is CASSQGGAASETQYF. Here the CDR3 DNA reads TGTGCCAGCAGCCAAGGGGGGGCCGCGTCAGAGACCCAGTACTTC.

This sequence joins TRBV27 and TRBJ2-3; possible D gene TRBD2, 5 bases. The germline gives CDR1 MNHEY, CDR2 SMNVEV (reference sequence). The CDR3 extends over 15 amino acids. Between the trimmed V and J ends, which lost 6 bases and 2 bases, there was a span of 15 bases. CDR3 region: CASRRRETVTDTQYF. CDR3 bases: TGTGCCAGCAGAAGACGGGAAACAGTCACAGATACGCAGTATTTT.

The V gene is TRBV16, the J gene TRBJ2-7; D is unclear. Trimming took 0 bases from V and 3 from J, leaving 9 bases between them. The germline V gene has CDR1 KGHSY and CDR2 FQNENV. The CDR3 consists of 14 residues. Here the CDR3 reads CASSQSSLGYEQYF. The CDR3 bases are TGTGCCAGCAGCCAATCGTCCCTGGGCTACGAGCAGTACTTC. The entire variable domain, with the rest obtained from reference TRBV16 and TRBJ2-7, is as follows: GEEVAQTPKHLVRGEGQKAKLYCAPIKGHSYVFWYQQVLKNEFKFLISFQNENVFDETGMPKERFSAKCLPNSPCSLEIQATKLEDSAVYFCASSQSSLGYEQYFGPGTRLTVT.

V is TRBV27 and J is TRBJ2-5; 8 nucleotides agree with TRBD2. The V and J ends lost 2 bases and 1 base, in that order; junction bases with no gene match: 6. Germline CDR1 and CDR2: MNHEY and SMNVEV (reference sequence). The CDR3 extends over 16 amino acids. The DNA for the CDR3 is TGTGCCAGCAGTTTAGTCGGACTAGCTGCCCAAGAGACCCAGTACTTC. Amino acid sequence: CASSLVGLAAQETQYF.

The CDR3 reads CASSLEVAVQETQYF. The DNA for the CDR3 is TGTGCCAGCAGCCTTGAGGTAGCGGTCCAAGAGACCCAGTACTTC. V and J are TRBV5-6 and TRBJ2-5; D is perhaps TRBD2 (6 bases). The CDR3 loop spans 15 amino acids. CDR1 is SGHDT and CDR2 is YYEEEE in the germline V gene. V was pared by 4 bases and J by 1 base, with 14 bases between.

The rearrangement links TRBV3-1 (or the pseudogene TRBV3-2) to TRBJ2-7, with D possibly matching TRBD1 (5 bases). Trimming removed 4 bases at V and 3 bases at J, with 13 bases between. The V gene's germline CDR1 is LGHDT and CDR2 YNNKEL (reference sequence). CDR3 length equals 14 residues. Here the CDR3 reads CASSRNGQGYEQYF. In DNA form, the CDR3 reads TGTGCCAGCAGCCGCAACGGACAAGGCTACGAGCAGTACTTC.

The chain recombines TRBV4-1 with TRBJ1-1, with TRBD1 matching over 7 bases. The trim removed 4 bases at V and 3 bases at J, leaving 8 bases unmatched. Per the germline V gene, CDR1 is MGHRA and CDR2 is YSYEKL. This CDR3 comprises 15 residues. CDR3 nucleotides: TGCGCCAGCAGCCTAACAGGGGCGGAGGACACTGAAGCTTTCTTT. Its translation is CASSLTGAEDTEAFF.

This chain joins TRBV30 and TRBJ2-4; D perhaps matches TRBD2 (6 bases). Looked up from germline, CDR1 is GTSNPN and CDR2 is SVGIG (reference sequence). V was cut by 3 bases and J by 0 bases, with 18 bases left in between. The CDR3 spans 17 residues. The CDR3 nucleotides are TGTGCCTGGAGGCCCTCGGTGCGGGAACGAGCCAAAAACATTCAGTACTTC. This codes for CAWRPSVRERAKNIQYF.

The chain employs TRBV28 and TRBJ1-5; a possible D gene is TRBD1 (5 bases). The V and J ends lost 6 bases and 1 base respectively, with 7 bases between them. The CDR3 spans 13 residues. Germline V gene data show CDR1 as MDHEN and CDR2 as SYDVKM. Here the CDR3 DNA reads TGTGCCAGCAGCCGGGACAGCAATCAGCCCCAGCATTTT. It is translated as CASSRDSNQPQHF.

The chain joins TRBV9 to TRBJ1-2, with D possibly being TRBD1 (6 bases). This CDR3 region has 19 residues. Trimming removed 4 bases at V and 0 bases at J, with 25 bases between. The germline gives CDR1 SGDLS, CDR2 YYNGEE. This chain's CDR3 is CASSPHRVTIPSANYGYTF. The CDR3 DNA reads TGTGCCAGCAGCCCCCACAGGGTTACTATTCCTTCAGCTAACTATGGCTACACCTTC.

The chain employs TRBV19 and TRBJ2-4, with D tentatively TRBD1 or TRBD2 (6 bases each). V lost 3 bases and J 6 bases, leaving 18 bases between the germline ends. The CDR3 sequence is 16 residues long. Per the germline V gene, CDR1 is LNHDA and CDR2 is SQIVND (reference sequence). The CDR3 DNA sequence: TGTGCCAGTAGTATTGGTGTGGGGGGCACTTTAAACATTCAGTACTTC. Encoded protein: CASSIGVGGTLNIQYF.

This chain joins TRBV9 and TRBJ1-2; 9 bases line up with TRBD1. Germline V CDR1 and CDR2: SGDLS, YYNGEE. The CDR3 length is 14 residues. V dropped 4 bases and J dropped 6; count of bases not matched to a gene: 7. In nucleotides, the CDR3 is TGTGCCAGCAGCCCGGGACAGGGAACAGATGGCTACACCTTC. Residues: CASSPGQGTDGYTF.

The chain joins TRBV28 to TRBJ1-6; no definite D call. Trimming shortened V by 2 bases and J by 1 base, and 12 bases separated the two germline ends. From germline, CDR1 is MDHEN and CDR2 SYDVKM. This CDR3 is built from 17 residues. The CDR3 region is CASSLKRFGSYNSPLHF. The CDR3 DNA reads TGTGCCAGCAGTTTAAAGCGTTTCGGGTCCTATAATTCACCCCTCCACTTT. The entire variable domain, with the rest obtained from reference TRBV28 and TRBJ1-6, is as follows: DVKVTQSSRYLVKRTGEKVFLECVQDMDHENMFWYRQDPGLGLRLIYFSYDVKMKEKGDIPEGYSVSREKKERFSLILESASTNQTSMYLCASSLKRFGSYNSPLHFGNGTRLTVT.

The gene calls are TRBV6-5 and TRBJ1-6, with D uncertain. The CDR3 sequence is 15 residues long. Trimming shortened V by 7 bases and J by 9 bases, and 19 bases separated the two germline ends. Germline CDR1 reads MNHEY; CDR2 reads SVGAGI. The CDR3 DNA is TGTGCCAGCACCGCGGACCTCACGTTGCGTTCACCCCTCCACTTT. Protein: CASTADLTLRSPLHF.

The DNA of the CDR3 is TGTGCCAGCAGTTTATCGGCAGGACAGAACTATGGCTACACCTTC. Translating gives CASSLSAGQNYGYTF. V is TRBV27 and J is TRBJ1-2, with a tentative D call TRBD1 (6 bases). Trimming removed 0 bases at V and 2 bases at J, with 10 bases between. This CDR3 is 15 amino acids long. Germline V gene lookup returns CDR1 MNHEY and CDR2 SMNVEV (reference sequence).

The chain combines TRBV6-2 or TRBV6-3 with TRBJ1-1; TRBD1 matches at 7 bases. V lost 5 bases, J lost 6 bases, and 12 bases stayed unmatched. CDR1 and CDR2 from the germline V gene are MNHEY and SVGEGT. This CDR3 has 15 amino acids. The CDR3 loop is CASSKTGRLGAEAFF. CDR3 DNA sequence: TGTGCCAGCAGTAAGACAGGGCGATTGGGCGCTGAAGCTTTCTTT.

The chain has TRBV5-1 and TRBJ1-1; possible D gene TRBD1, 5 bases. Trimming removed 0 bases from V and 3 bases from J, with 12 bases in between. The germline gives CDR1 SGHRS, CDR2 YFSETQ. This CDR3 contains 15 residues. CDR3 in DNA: TGCGCCAGCAGCTTGGTCGGGGGAGGGGACACTGAAGCTTTCTTT. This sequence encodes CASSLVGGGDTEAFF.

The CDR3 DNA reads as TGTGCCAGCAGCCGAATAGGGAGCGGGGGCCCGGGCAGGGGGGAGCTGTTTTTT. Its protein is CASSRIGSGGPGRGELFF. This sequence joins TRBV3-1 (or the pseudogene TRBV3-2) and TRBJ2-2; 8 nucleotides align to TRBD2. The CDR3 loop spans 18 amino acids. Germline V lookup: CDR1 LGHDT, CDR2 YNNKEL (reference sequence). V shed 4 bases and J 8 bases; nucleotides not matched to a gene: 18.